A single sample gave rise to the 28 T cell receptor beta chains below, sequenced in a study of cytomegalovirus exposure and HLA in healthy donors. Primers for the PCR totalled 60 Vbeta and 13 Jbeta. TCRdb's table, derived via immunoSEQ multiplex PCR, lists solely in-frame clones and lacks some. The sample has tens of thousands of clones, approximately 73% seen once. The sample comprised PBMCs. The receptors come from a man between 18 and 29 years old in good health and CMV-seronegative.

With respect to this clone: Sequence at one end of the junction differs from germline and may be a read error. The rearrangement links TRBV18 to TRBJ1-2; D ambiguous. Germline V lookup: CDR1 KGHSH, CDR2 LQKENI. The CDR3 extends over 13 amino acids. In DNA form, the CDR3 reads TGTGCCAGCTCACCATTGACGGGGAATGGGTACACCTTC. Its translation: CASSPLTGNGYTF.

This clone was counted a few times. DNA of the CDR3: TGTGCCAGCAGTGCCGGGACAGGGGAGGACTATGGCTACACCTTC. This translates into CASSAGTGEDYGYTF. The chain employs TRBV6-5 and TRBJ1-2, with 10 bases that match TRBD1. The CDR3 loop spans 15 amino acids. J was trimmed by 3 bases and V by 5 bases; bases with no gene match: 6. In germline, CDR1 is MNHEY, CDR2 SVGAGI.

The V gene is TRBV6-1, the J gene TRBJ1-1; 11 bases match TRBD1. CDR1 and CDR2 (germline): MNHNS, SASEGT. This CDR3 is built from 16 residues. After removal of 4 bases from V and 8 bases from J, the junction contained 12 bases not matched to a gene. CDR3 in amino acids: CASSASGQGVPSEAFF. The CDR3 DNA sequence: TGTGCCAGCAGTGCATCGGGACAGGGGGTCCCCTCGGAAGCTTTCTTT.

The V and J genes are TRBV7-9 and TRBJ2-7, with TRBD1 matching over 8 bases. V was pared by 5 bases and J by 5 bases, with 11 bases of the junction left unmatched. The length of the CDR3 is 15 residues. Germline V gene data show CDR1 as SEHNR and CDR2 as FQNEAQ (reference sequence). The CDR3, as DNA: TGTGCCAGCAGCCCCCCCGCTCCAGGGGGCAACGAGCAGTACTTC. It specifies CASSPPAPGGNEQYF.

This clone was counted a single time. This CDR3 is CASSYNSNYGYTF. CDR3 DNA sequence: TGTGCCAGCAGTTACAACAGTAACTATGGCTACACCTTC. This chain links TRBV6-5 with TRBJ1-2; no clear D. The V end was cut by 2 bases, the J end by 1 base, with 5 bases between. The CDR3 covers 13 residues. Per germline, CDR1 MNHEY and CDR2 SVGAGI.

In its sample, this clone was seen a few times. This sequence joins TRBV18 and TRBJ2-1; the match to TRBD1 covers 8 bases. V trimming: 1 base; J trimming: 4 bases; junction bases outside the gene matches: 3. The CDR3 is 15 amino acids. Germline V gives CDR1 KGHSH, CDR2 LQKENI. The CDR3 spells CASSPRTGIYNEQFF. DNA for the CDR3: TGTGCCAGCTCACCACGGACAGGGATTTACAATGAGCAGTTCTTC. The full variable domain, with the rest looked up from reference TRBV18 and TRBJ2-1, is NAGVMQNPRHLVRRRGQEARLRCSPMKGHSHVYWYRQLPEEGLKFMVYLQKENIIDESGMPKERFSAEFPKEGPSILRIQQVVRGDSAAYFCASSPRTGIYNEQFFGPGTRLTVL.

V usage is TRBV5-1 and J usage is TRBJ2-7, with TRBD1 identical over 9 bases. Germline loops: CDR1 SGHRS, CDR2 YFSETQ. V lost 4 bases, J lost 5 bases, and 7 bases stayed unmatched. This CDR3 has 14 residues. The CDR3 here is CASSPRTGDNEQYF. CDR3 nucleotides: TGCGCCAGCAGCCCAAGGACAGGGGACAACGAGCAGTACTTC.

This chain links TRBV5-4 with TRBJ2-6, with TRBD2 matching 9 bases. This CDR3 has 18 amino acids. The germline V gene has CDR1 SGHNT and CDR2 YYREEE (reference sequence). J was trimmed by 0 bases and V by 1 base; bases with no gene match: 5. The CDR3 nucleotides are TGTGCCAGCAGCTTGCGGCTAGCGGGATCCTCTGGGGCCAACGTCCTGACTTTC. This encodes CASSLRLAGSSGANVLTF.

This chain uses TRBV7-9 with TRBJ1-2, with 10 bases aligning to TRBD1. Germline trimming cut 5 bases from V and 6 bases from J; bases unmatched to any gene: 6. Germline CDR1 is SEHNR and CDR2 is FQNEAQ (reference sequence). The CDR3 sequence is 14 residues long. The CDR3 DNA follows: TGTGCCAGCAGCCCCCGAGGGACAGGGGATGGCTACACCTTC. Residues: CASSPRGTGDGYTF.

The chain couples TRBV4-1 to TRBJ1-1; D perhaps matches TRBD1 (6 bases). V dropped 0 bases and J dropped 7 bases, with 12 bases sitting between them. The CDR3 covers 14 residues. The V gene's germline CDR1 is MGHRA and CDR2 YSYEKL. As DNA, the CDR3 is TGCGCCAGCAGCCAAGATCGGGGGGCGGATGAAGCTTTCTTT. It codes for CASSQDRGADEAFF.

This chain links TRBV7-2 with TRBJ1-2, with D perhaps TRBD1 (5 bases). CDR3 size: 11 residues. The germline V gene has CDR1 SGHTA and CDR2 FQGNSA. Trimming cost V 4 bases and J 7 bases, with 7 bases left between them. CDR3 region: CASSSGPGYTF. CDR3 DNA: TGTGCCAGCAGCTCAGGGCCTGGCTACACCTTC. Full variable domain (outside the CDR3, taken from reference TRBV7-2 and TRBJ1-2): GAGVSQSPSNKVTEKGKDVELRCDPISGHTALYWYRQSLGQGLEFLIYFQGNSAPDKSGLPSDRFSAERTGGSVSTLTIQRTQQEDSAVYLCASSSGPGYTFGSGTRLTVV.

The V call is TRBV7-2, the J call TRBJ2-1, with TRBD1 identical over 7 bases. Germline CDR1 SGHTA, CDR2 FQGNSA. There are 16 residues in the CDR3. Trimming removed 4 bases from V and 2 bases from J; junction bases left unmatched: 8. CDR3 nucleotides: TGTGCCAGCAGCTCCCTCGGGACAGCTACCTACAATGAGCAGTTCTTC. Protein: CASSSLGTATYNEQFF.

The chain links TRBV4-2 to TRBJ1-2; the D gene is possibly TRBD1 (5 bases). The CDR3 consists of 15 residues. Germline loops: CDR1 LGHNA, CDR2 YNFKEQ. The V and J ends lost 0 bases and 6 bases respectively, with 14 bases between them. The CDR3 region has the DNA TGTGCCAGCAGCCAAGATGTCAGGACATCGGATGGCTACACCTTC. Its translation: CASSQDVRTSDGYTF.

J is TRBJ1-2 and V is TRBV19; D remains ambiguous. Trimming stripped 8 bases from V and 2 bases from J, with 15 bases between. There are 14 residues in the CDR3. Germline values: CDR1 LNHDA, CDR2 SQIVND (reference sequence). CDR3 DNA sequence: TGTGCCAGTTGTGAGGGTATTGTCAACTATGGCTACACCTTC. Translation: CASCEGIVNYGYTF.

V usage is TRBV6-4 and J usage is TRBJ1-1, with D tentatively TRBD1 (6 bases). Trimming shortened V by 0 bases and J by 7 bases, and 12 bases separated the two germline ends. The CDR3 has 14 amino acids. Germline CDR1 and CDR2: MRHNA and SNTAGT. The CDR3 DNA reads TGTGCCAGCAGTGACTCTTCGGGGGGCGGTGAAGCTTTCTTT. As protein: CASSDSSGGGEAFF.

The V and J genes are TRBV18 and TRBJ2-2; tentative D call: TRBD1 (6 bases). Trimming took off 6 bases at V and 4 bases at J, with 18 bases between the two ends. The CDR3 covers 16 residues. CDR1 KGHSH and CDR2 LQKENI come from the germline V gene. CDR3 in amino acids: CASSTIPQGSTGELFF. CDR3 DNA sequence: TGTGCCAGCTCGACGATACCGCAGGGGAGCACCGGGGAGCTGTTTTTT.

The chain couples TRBV29-1 to TRBJ2-3; the D is unclear. Germline assignment: CDR1 SQVTM and CDR2 ANQGSEA. The CDR3 spans 12 residues. The V gene lost 7 bases and the J gene lost 2 bases, with 10 bases spanning the gap. For the CDR3, the DNA is TGCAGCGCAATAACTACCACAGATACGCAGTATTTT. Translation: CSAITTTDTQYF.

The rearrangement links TRBV28 to TRBJ1-2; a possible D gene is TRBD1 (5 bases). CDR3 size: 14 residues. From germline, CDR1 is MDHEN and CDR2 SYDVKM. V lost 6 bases and J 6 bases, leaving 17 bases between the germline ends. The CDR3 DNA reads as TGTGCCAGCAGGCTTGGGGGGACTTCTAATGGCTACACCTTC. Protein sequence: CASRLGGTSNGYTF.

This clone was seen a handful of times. In DNA, the CDR3 is TGTGCCATCAGTGACGGTTTGGACAATGAGCAGTTCTTC. Its protein is CAISDGLDNEQFF. V and J are TRBV10-3 and TRBJ2-1; no definite D call. CDR3 length: 13 amino acids. Germline CDR1 ENHRY, CDR2 SYGVKD. V gave up 3 bases and J gave up 5 bases, with 8 bases separating them.

The V call is TRBV27, the J call TRBJ2-7, with D maybe TRBD1 (6 bases). The CDR3 loop spans 14 amino acids. Germline V gives CDR1 MNHEY, CDR2 SMNVEV (reference sequence). V lost 6 bases and J lost 3, with 15 bases in between. This CDR3 is CASSQQGTIYEQYF. The CDR3 DNA sequence: TGTGCCAGCAGCCAACAGGGAACGATCTACGAGCAGTACTTC.

This clone was observed a few times. V gene TRBV28 combines with J gene TRBJ1-1, with D perhaps TRBD1 (6 bases). CDR1 MDHEN and CDR2 SYDVKM come from the germline V gene. V was shortened by 0 bases and J by 4 bases, with 15 bases between the two germline ends. This CDR3 has 16 amino acids. CDR3 protein: CASSLWTGMVSTEAFF. The DNA for the CDR3 is TGTGCCAGCAGTTTATGGACAGGTATGGTCTCCACTGAAGCTTTCTTT.

The chain uses TRBV4-2 and TRBJ2-5; TRBD2 matches 15 bases. Trimming removed 3 bases from V and 5 bases from J; junction bases left unmatched: 7. This CDR3 has 17 amino acids. CDR1 is LGHNA and CDR2 is YNFKEQ in the germline V gene. The CDR3 bases are TGTGCCAGCAGCCAGGGGACTAGCGGGAGGACGGAGGAGACCCAGTACTTC. This encodes CASSQGTSGRTEETQYF.

This clone showed up just once. The V and J genes are TRBV25-1 and TRBJ2-3, with 7 bases lining up with TRBD2. Per germline, CDR1 MGHDK and CDR2 SYGVNS. The CDR3 sequence is 15 residues long. Losses at the gene ends were 3 bases for V and 2 bases for J; bases not matched to a gene: 5. In DNA form, the CDR3 reads TGTGCCAGCAGTGATGCGGGAGATTTCACAGATACGCAGTATTTT. Translating it yields CASSDAGDFTDTQYF.

This clone was counted once. This chain connects TRBV25-1 to TRBJ1-1; D not resolved. From germline, CDR1 is MGHDK and CDR2 SYGVNS. The CDR3 is 15 amino acids. The V end was cut by 1 base, the J end by 0 bases, with 9 bases between. For the CDR3, the DNA is TGTGCCAGCAGTGAATTCTTCGGTATGAACACTGAAGCTTTCTTT. Amino acid sequence: CASSEFFGMNTEAFF. The full variable domain, completed using reference TRBV25-1 and TRBJ1-1, is EADIYQTPRYLVIGTGKKITLECSQTMGHDKMYWYQQDPGMELHLIHYSYGVNSTEKGDLSSESTVSRIRTEHFPLTLESARPSHTSQYLCASSEFFGMNTEAFFGQGTRLTVV.

The genes are TRBV6-5 and TRBJ2-7, with a tentative D call TRBD2 (6 bases). The CDR3 is 13 amino acids. The V end was cut by 6 bases, the J end by 6 bases, with 15 bases between. CDR1 MNHEY and CDR2 SVGAGI come from the germline V gene. The CDR3 region is CASSRLAGPEQYF. The CDR3 nucleotides read TGTGCCAGCAGCCGCTTGGCGGGACCCGAGCAGTACTTC.

This clone was recorded only once. The chain joins TRBV28 to TRBJ1-1; D is uncertain. Germline V gives CDR1 MDHEN, CDR2 SYDVKM. The CDR3 loop spans 13 amino acids. V lost 3 bases to trimming and J lost 1 base, with 6 bases between them. The CDR3 region is CASSLPRNTEAFF. The CDR3, as DNA: TGTGCCAGCAGTTTGCCCAGGAACACTGAAGCTTTCTTT.

This chain links TRBV30 with TRBJ2-1; 11 nucleotides match TRBD2. Germline CDR1 is GTSNPN and CDR2 is SVGIG (reference sequence). V lost 1 base to trimming and J lost 4 bases; unmatched junction nucleotides: 3. The CDR3 totals 15 residues. In DNA, the CDR3 is TGTGCCTGGAGTGAAGGGACTAGCGGATACAATGAGCAGTTCTTC. Protein: CAWSEGTSGYNEQFF.

This rearrangement joins TRBV27 to TRBJ1-2; perhaps TRBD1 as D (5 bases). Germline V gene data show CDR1 as MNHEY and CDR2 as SMNVEV (reference sequence). Between the trimmed V and J ends, which lost 7 bases and 0 bases, there was a span of 6 bases. CDR3 size: 12 residues. Here the CDR3 DNA reads TGTGCCAGCAAGGGGCCTAACTATGGCTACACCTTC. Encoded protein: CASKGPNYGYTF.